Listed here are 31 T cell receptor beta chains from one sample, sequenced in a study of CD4 T cells in relation to SARS-CoV-2 and coronaviruses. For these TCRs, the target antigens are not known. Sequenced by immunoSEQ multiplex PCR; TCRdb stores in-frame clones only, minus some. The repertoire consists of just over 15,000 clones, with roughly three quarters occurring once and the leading ten covering 18%. The unexposed donors gave CD4+ T cells in 2011-2018, prior to COVID-19. CD4+ T cells were isolated from the cells after around 11 days of culture. Material: CD4+ T cells from PBMCs, cultured in vitro. Receptors were obtained from a human donor in good health.

The rearrangement links TRBV9 to TRBJ2-3; 9 nucleotides agree with TRBD2. CDR1 is SGDLS, CDR2 YYNGEE, per germline. CDR3 length: 14 amino acids. V lost 4 bases to trimming and J lost 2 bases; unmatched junction nucleotides: 2. CDR3 nucleotides: TGTGCCAGCAGCCCTAGCGGGGACACAGATACGCAGTATTTT. Translated, it gives CASSPSGDTDTQYF.

The rearrangement joins TRBV11-3 to TRBJ2-3; D is ambiguous. This CDR3 has 13 amino acids. Looked up from germline, CDR1 is SGHNT and CDR2 is YENEEA. The V and J ends lost 2 bases and 6 bases respectively, with 9 bases between them. Written as DNA, the CDR3 is TGTGCCAGCAGCTTAATGGGTGTTGATACGCAGTATTTT. It translates to CASSLMGVDTQYF.

This rearrangement joins TRBV10-2 to TRBJ2-5; 14 nucleotides align to TRBD2. The trim removed 6 bases at V and 1 base at J, leaving 7 bases unmatched. The CDR3 extends over 17 amino acids. Per the germline V gene, CDR1 is WSHSY and CDR2 is SAAADI. The CDR3 coding sequence is TGCGCCAGCAGGCCCGTGACTAGCGGGAGGGCCCAAGAGACCCAGTACTTC. This codes for CASRPVTSGRAQETQYF.

The V gene is TRBV7-9, the J gene TRBJ1-5; perhaps TRBD1 as D (6 bases). Germline CDR1 is SEHNR and CDR2 is FQNEAQ (reference sequence). Trimming took off 6 bases at V and 6 bases at J, with 9 bases between the two ends. CDR3 length: 12 amino acids. The CDR3 DNA reads as TGTGCCAGCAGTAAGGGGGTTCAGCCCCAGCATTTT. Encoded protein: CASSKGVQPQHF.

This clone was counted only a few times. V is TRBV1 and J is TRBJ2-3. TRBV1 is recorded as a pseudogene. The CDR3 spans 18 residues. CDR3 DNA: TGCACCAGCAGCCTCAATGGCTATCTTGGGTCTAGCACAGATACGCAGTATTTT. It is translated as CTSSLNGYLGSSTDTQYF.

In this sample, this clone turned up once. The chain recombines TRBV7-2 with TRBJ2-3; 10 nucleotides line up with TRBD2. This CDR3 region has 16 residues. Germline assignment: CDR1 SGHTA and CDR2 FQGNSA. J gave up 2 bases and V 4 bases, and 6 bases lay outside the gene matches. The CDR3 nucleotides are TGTGCCAGCAGCTCCCCAGCGGGAGGGCCCACAGATACGCAGTATTTT. This codes for CASSSPAGGPTDTQYF.

The chain is built from TRBV5-6 and TRBJ2-1; 7 nucleotides line up with TRBD2. Germline loops: CDR1 SGHDT, CDR2 YYEEEE. CDR3 size: 16 residues. V was pared by 6 bases and J by 1 base, with 10 bases of the junction left unmatched. The CDR3 coding sequence is TGTGCCAGCACTAAGGGGTGGGAGGGGTCCTACAATGAGCAGTTCTTC. Translated: CASTKGWEGSYNEQFF.

The chain carries TRBV29-1 and TRBJ2-7; D assignment may be TRBD1 or TRBD2 (5 bases each). The CDR3 loop spans 12 amino acids. Trimming removed 0 bases from V and 5 bases from J, with 8 bases in between. CDR1 is SQVTM and CDR2 is ANQGSEA in the germline V gene. Here the CDR3 reads CSVEEGVHEQYF. Written as DNA, the CDR3 is TGCAGCGTTGAAGAGGGGGTCCACGAGCAGTACTTC.

The rearrangement links TRBV3-1 (or the pseudogene TRBV3-2) to TRBJ1-4; TRBD1 aligns across 7 bases. V shed 1 base and J 14 bases; nucleotides not matched to a gene: 7. The length of the CDR3 is 13 residues. CDR1 LGHDT and CDR2 YNNKEL come from the germline V gene (reference sequence). The CDR3 reads CASSQGRAGGLFF. The CDR3 coding sequence is TGTGCCAGCAGCCAAGGTCGGGCAGGGGGGCTGTTTTTT.

The rearrangement uses TRBV28 and TRBJ2-5; TRBD2 aligns across 16 bases. The CDR3 runs to 18 residues. CDR1 is MDHEN and CDR2 is SYDVKM in the germline V gene. The ends lost 5 bases at V and 4 bases at J; junction bases unmatched: 10. CDR3 sequence: CASSPGLAGGPFGETQYF. CDR3 nucleotides: TGTGCCAGCAGTCCGGGACTAGCGGGAGGGCCGTTCGGAGAGACCCAGTACTTC.

The chain couples TRBV27 to TRBJ2-5; 8 nucleotides match TRBD1. Germline V gene data show CDR1 as MNHEY and CDR2 as SMNVEV (reference sequence). Trimming at V came to 0 bases and at J to 13 bases, leaving 10 bases not matched to a gene. The CDR3 consists of 14 residues. Here the CDR3 DNA reads TGTGCCAGCAGTTTATCGGGGGACAGGACCCTTCGGTACTTC. This translates into CASSLSGDRTLRYF.

CDR3 protein: CASSQTWGTSGQSSYNEQFF. DNA for the CDR3: TGCGCCAGCAGCCAAACTTGGGGGACTAGCGGGCAAAGCTCCTACAATGAGCAGTTCTTC. The chain carries TRBV4-1 and TRBJ2-1, with 12 bases identical to TRBD2. The V and J ends lost 2 bases and 0 bases, in that order; junction bases with no gene match: 11. Germline values: CDR1 MGHRA, CDR2 YSYEKL. The CDR3 contains 20 residues.

The sample holds one count of this clone. The V call is TRBV6-4, the J call TRBJ1-2; no clear D gene. The V gene lost 4 bases and the J gene lost 2 bases, with 5 bases spanning the gap. Germline V gives CDR1 MRHNA, CDR2 SNTAGT. This CDR3 has 12 amino acids. The CDR3 here is CASSGPNYGYTF. The CDR3 DNA is TGTGCCAGCAGTGGACCGAACTATGGCTACACCTTC.

The chain employs TRBV5-4 and TRBJ2-1; D may be TRBD2 (5 bases). Deletions cut 1 base from V and 5 bases from J, with 10 bases between. The CDR3 runs to 14 residues. Germline V gene lookup returns CDR1 SGHNT and CDR2 YYREEE (reference sequence). The CDR3: CASSLHGGNNEQFF. In DNA form, the CDR3 reads TGTGCCAGCAGCTTGCATGGAGGAAACAATGAGCAGTTCTTC.

The J gene is TRBJ1-4, the V gene TRBV12-3 or TRBV12-4, with D unclear. The germline V and J ends were trimmed by 2 bases and 3 bases, with 4 bases remaining between them. This CDR3 is 13 amino acids long. The CDR3 region has the DNA TGTGCCAGCAGTTTATCGCCTAATGAAAAACTGTTTTTT. Protein: CASSLSPNEKLFF.

V usage is TRBV7-3 and J usage is TRBJ2-1; TRBD2 aligns across 10 bases. The V segment lost 4 bases and the J segment 5 bases; nucleotides outside the gene matches: 8. The CDR3 covers 16 residues. Germline loops: CDR1 SGHTA, CDR2 FQGTGA. CDR3 coding DNA: TGTGCCAGCAGCTCCGTAGCGGGAGGTACTCACAATGAGCAGTTCTTC. Protein sequence: CASSSVAGGTHNEQFF.

The chain has TRBV7-2 and TRBJ1-2, with D possibly matching TRBD1 (5 bases). Trimming removed 2 bases at V and 4 bases at J, with 11 bases between. This CDR3 contains 14 residues. Germline CDR1 reads SGHTA; CDR2 reads FQGNSA. The CDR3 nucleotides are TGTGCCAGCAGCTTACCGGGACCGGTCTATGGCTACACCTTC. This codes for CASSLPGPVYGYTF.

The rearrangement links TRBV5-1 to TRBJ2-7; 11 bases align to TRBD2. V dropped 1 base and J dropped 4; count of bases not matched to a gene: 4. Germline CDR1 and CDR2: SGHRS and YFSETQ. The CDR3 sequence is 15 residues long. This CDR3 is CASSLTSGRMYEQYF. CDR3 DNA sequence: TGCGCCAGCAGCTTGACTAGCGGGAGAATGTACGAGCAGTACTTC.

J is TRBJ1-1 and V is TRBV25-1; D ambiguous. V was cut by 2 bases and J by 10 bases, with 17 bases left in between. Per germline, CDR1 MGHDK and CDR2 SYGVNS. The CDR3 extends over 14 amino acids. CDR3 sequence reads: CASSERTRVSGAFF. CDR3 nucleotides: TGTGCCAGCAGTGAAAGGACCCGGGTTTCGGGAGCTTTCTTT.

V is TRBV6-5 and J is TRBJ2-2, with TRBD1 identical over 7 bases. V lost 6 bases to trimming and J lost 4 bases; unmatched junction nucleotides: 8. The CDR3 has 15 amino acids. The germline gives CDR1 MNHEY, CDR2 SVGAGI. The CDR3 DNA follows: TGTGCCAGCAGCTCTATCGACAGGGCCACCGGGGAGCTGTTTTTT. Encoded protein: CASSSIDRATGELFF.

This chain uses TRBV14 with TRBJ2-7; TRBD2 matches 7 bases. Germline values: CDR1 SGHDN, CDR2 FVKESK. V shed 4 bases, J shed 5 bases, and the junction held 14 bases outside the gene matches. The CDR3 has 16 residues. The CDR3 region is CASSPGTGGYLDEQYF. In DNA, the CDR3 is TGTGCCAGCAGCCCAGGAACGGGGGGATATTTGGACGAGCAGTACTTC.

V and J are TRBV12-5 and TRBJ2-2; no clear D. Germline assignment: CDR1 LGHNT and CDR2 FRNRAP. V lost 4 bases, J lost 4 bases, and 10 bases lay in between. The CDR3 runs 14 residues. CDR3 sequence reads: CASGSPSLTGELFF. CDR3 nucleotide sequence: TGTGCTAGTGGTTCCCCCTCCCTCACCGGGGAGCTGTTTTTT. Supplemented by reference TRBV12-5 and TRBJ2-2, the full variable domain reads DARVTQTPRHKVTEMGQEVTMRCQPILGHNTVFWYRQTMMQGLELLAYFRNRAPLDDSGMPKDRFSAEMPDATLATLKIQPSEPRDSAVYFCASGSPSLTGELFFGEGSRLTVL.

The chain joins TRBV20-1 to TRBJ2-2; D is undetermined. V was clipped by 4 bases and J by 5 bases, with 5 bases between them. Germline V lookup: CDR1 DFQATT, CDR2 SNEGSKA (reference sequence). This CDR3 spans 11 amino acids. CDR3 loop: CSAKGTGELFF. The DNA of the CDR3 is TGCAGTGCTAAGGGTACCGGGGAGCTGTTTTTT.

The V and J genes are TRBV7-9 and TRBJ2-2, with TRBD2 matching over 7 bases. CDR1 is SEHNR and CDR2 is FQNEAQ in the germline V gene (reference sequence). V lost 3 bases and J lost 7; bases outside the gene matches: 8. CDR3 length: 15 amino acids. The CDR3 DNA follows: TGTGCCAGCAGCTTCGCGGCGGGAGTGGGCGGGGAGCTGTTTTTT. This codes for CASSFAAGVGGELFF.

This clone has only one observation. For the CDR3, the DNA is TGTGCCACTTCGAGGGACAGGAAAGAGACCCAGTACTTC. As protein: CATSRDRKETQYF. The chain uses TRBV15 and TRBJ2-5; the match to TRBD1 covers 8 bases. CDR1 is LNHNV and CDR2 is YYDKDF in the germline V gene (reference sequence). Trimming cost V 9 bases and J 3 bases; bases outside gene matches: 6. CDR3 length: 13 amino acids. The full variable domain, rest sourced from reference TRBV15 and TRBJ2-5, is DAMVIQNPRYQVTQFGKPVTLSCSQTLNHNVMYWYQQKSSQAPKLLFHYYDKDFNNEADTPDNFQSRRPNTSFCFLDIRSPGLGDTAMYLCATSRDRKETQYFGPGTRLLVL.

The V and J genes are TRBV3-1 (or the pseudogene TRBV3-2) and TRBJ2-3, with D possibly TRBD2 on 6 matching bases. This CDR3 region has 14 residues. Germline V lookup: CDR1 LGHDT, CDR2 YNNKEL (reference sequence). Trimming left V 7 bases short and J 0 bases short, with 11 bases between. CDR3 loop: CASTRDLSTDTQYF. The CDR3 nucleotides read TGTGCCAGCACCCGGGACTTGAGCACAGATACGCAGTATTTT.

This clone has more than one count but fewer than ten. The chain employs TRBV6-5 and TRBJ2-2, with 10 positions matching TRBD2. In germline, CDR1 is MNHEY, CDR2 SVGAGI. V shed 6 bases and J 7 bases; nucleotides not matched to a gene: 5. The CDR3 has 14 amino acids. DNA for the CDR3: TGTGCCAGCAGGCTAGCGGGAGTCAGCGGGGAGCTGTTTTTT. It codes for CASRLAGVSGELFF.

J is TRBJ2-7 and V is TRBV28; 8 positions agree with TRBD2. The V and J ends lost 7 bases and 2 bases, in that order; junction bases with no gene match: 7. Germline CDR1 is MDHEN and CDR2 is SYDVKM. This CDR3 comprises 14 residues. The CDR3 nucleotides are TGTGCCAGCATAGGGACTAGAGACCCCTACGAGCAGTACTTC. As protein: CASIGTRDPYEQYF.

The V and J genes are TRBV18 and TRBJ2-7, with a possible D match to TRBD2 (6 bases). The germline CDR1 and CDR2 sequences are KGHSH and LQKENI. CDR3 length: 17 residues. Trimming took off 2 bases at V and 0 bases at J, with 17 bases between the two ends. The CDR3 region has the DNA TGTGCCAGCTCACCAACTTGGAGGGCCGACGCCTCCTACGAGCAGTACTTC. Its protein product is CASSPTWRADASYEQYF.

The rearrangement links TRBV6-5 to TRBJ1-1, with 7 bases matching TRBD1. CDR1 is MNHEY, CDR2 SVGAGI, per germline. The junction had 6 bases not matched to a gene; V was cut back by 9 bases and J by 5 bases. The CDR3 runs to 12 residues. For the CDR3, the DNA is TGTGCCAGTCAGACAGGGCGAACTGAAGCTTTCTTT. Translating gives CASQTGRTEAFF.

The rearrangement links TRBV19 to TRBJ2-6; 7 bases match TRBD1. V gave up 5 bases and J gave up 0 bases; unmatched junction bases: 10. Germline values: CDR1 LNHDA, CDR2 SQIVND (reference sequence). The CDR3 spans 18 residues. Written as DNA, the CDR3 is TGTGCCAGTAGTCTCCTCCGGGACAGCTACTCTGGGGCCAACGTCCTGACTTTC. It encodes CASSLLRDSYSGANVLTF. The variable domain in full, with the rest retrieved from reference TRBV19 and TRBJ2-6, is DGGITQSPKYLFRKEGQNVTLSCEQNLNHDAMYWYRQDPGQGLRLIYYSQIVNDFQKGDIAEGYSVSREKKESFPLTVTSAQKNPTAFYLCASSLLRDSYSGANVLTFGAGSRLTVL.